The present T cell receptor (beta chain) was sequenced within a study of CD8+ T cells in alopecia areata. Study observations and caveats: In scalp, tofacitinib significantly decreased clonality and expanded CD8+ clones among the top 100.

Following RNA extraction, reverse transcription yielded cDNA that acted as the sequencing template. The method was immunoSEQ multiplex PCR; TCRdb's version includes in-frame clones alone and lacks a portion of them. Of approximately 200,000 clones in the sample, 60% to 70% were seen once. The CDR3 has 16 amino acids. Trimming took 4 bases from V and 0 from J; bases not matched to a gene: 6. Germline V CDR1 and CDR2: SEHNR, FQNEAQ (reference sequence). Note on this clone: The antigen is not known.

Regarding treatment: oral pan-JAK inhibitor, 5-10 mg twice daily. Specimens obtained from alopecia areata patients comprised lesional scalp punch biopsies and peripheral blood. The specimen comprised CD4+ T cells sorted from blood, sampled at week 4, from a patient treated with tofacitinib. The V call is TRBV7-9, the J call TRBJ1-5; 7 bases agree with TRBD1. The receptor's source is a human donor with alopecia areata. CDR3 amino acids: CASSSDRAYSNQPQHF. In DNA, the CDR3 is TGTGCCAGCAGCTCAGACAGGGCTTATAGCAATCAGCCCCAGCATTTT.